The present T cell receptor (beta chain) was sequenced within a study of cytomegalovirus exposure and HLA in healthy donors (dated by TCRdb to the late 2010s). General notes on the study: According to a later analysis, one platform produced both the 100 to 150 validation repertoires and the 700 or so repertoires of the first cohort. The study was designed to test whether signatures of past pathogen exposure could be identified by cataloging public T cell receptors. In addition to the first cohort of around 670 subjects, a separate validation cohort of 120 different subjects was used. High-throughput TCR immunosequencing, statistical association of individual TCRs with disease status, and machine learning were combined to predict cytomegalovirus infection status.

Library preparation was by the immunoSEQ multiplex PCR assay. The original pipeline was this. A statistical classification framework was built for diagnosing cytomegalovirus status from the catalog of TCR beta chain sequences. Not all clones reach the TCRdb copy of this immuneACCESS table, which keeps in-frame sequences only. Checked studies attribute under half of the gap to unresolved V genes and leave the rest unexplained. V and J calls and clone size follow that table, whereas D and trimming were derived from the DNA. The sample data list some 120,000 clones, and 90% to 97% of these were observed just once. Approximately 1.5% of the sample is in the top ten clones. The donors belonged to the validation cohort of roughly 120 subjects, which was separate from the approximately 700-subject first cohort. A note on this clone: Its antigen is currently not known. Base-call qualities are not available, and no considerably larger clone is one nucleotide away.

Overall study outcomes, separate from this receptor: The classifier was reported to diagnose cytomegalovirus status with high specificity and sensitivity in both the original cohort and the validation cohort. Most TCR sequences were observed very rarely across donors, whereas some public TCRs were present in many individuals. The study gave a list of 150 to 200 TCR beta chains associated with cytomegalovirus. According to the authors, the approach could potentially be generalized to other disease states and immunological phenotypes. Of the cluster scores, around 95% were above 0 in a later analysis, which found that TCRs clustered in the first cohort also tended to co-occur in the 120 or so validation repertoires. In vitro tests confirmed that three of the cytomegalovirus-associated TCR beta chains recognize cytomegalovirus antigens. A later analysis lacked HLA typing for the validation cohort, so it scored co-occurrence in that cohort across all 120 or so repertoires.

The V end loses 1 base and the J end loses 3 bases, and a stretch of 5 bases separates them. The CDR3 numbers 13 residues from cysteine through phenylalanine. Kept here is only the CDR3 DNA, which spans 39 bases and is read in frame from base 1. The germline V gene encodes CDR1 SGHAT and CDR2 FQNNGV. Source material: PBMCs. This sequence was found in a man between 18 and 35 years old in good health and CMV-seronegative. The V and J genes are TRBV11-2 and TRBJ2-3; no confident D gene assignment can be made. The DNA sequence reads TGTGCCAGCAGCTTAGTCAGTACAGATACGCAGTATTTT. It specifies CASSLVSTDTQYF.